This passage covers 9 T cell receptor beta chains from one sample sequenced in a study of glioma-infiltrating T cells. Amplification of TCR alpha and beta CDR3 regions from RNA used iRepertoire nested multiplex PCR. TCRdb processed the multiplex PCR reads anew with MiXCR; each CDR3 protein has one entry. This table has some 120,000 distinct CDR3 sequences, roughly 24% appearing once. Sequences were obtained from glioma tissue, nonneoplastic brain tissue, or PBMCs (not recorded which). The receptors shown here come from a human donor with low-grade glioma or glioblastoma, undergoing nonglioma brain surgery, or in good health (not recorded which).

This clonotype was seen many times. The V and J genes are TRBV6-1 and TRBJ2-3; 10 nucleotides match TRBD2. The length of the CDR3 is 19 residues. In germline, CDR1 is MNHNS, CDR2 SASEGT. V dropped 6 bases and J dropped 3; count of bases not matched to a gene: 18. Here the CDR3 reads CASRRYFDLLAGLTDTQYF. The CDR3, as DNA: TGTGCCAGCAGACGATATTTCGACCTACTAGCGGGGCTTACAGATACGCAGTATTTT.

There are many counts of this clonotype. The chain combines TRBV6-1 with TRBJ1-5, with D maybe TRBD1 (5 bases). This CDR3 spans 16 amino acids. V lost 2 bases and J 3 bases, leaving 14 bases between the germline ends. CDR1 and CDR2 from the germline V gene are MNHNS and SASEGT. The CDR3 here is CASSERVRGANQPQHF. Written as DNA, the CDR3 is TGTGCCAGCAGTGAACGGGTCCGAGGGGCCAATCAGCCCCAGCATTTT.

As for this clonotype: One base away lies a much larger clone, so this may be a sequencing read error. The chain employs TRBV6-1 and TRBJ2-1; a possible D gene is TRBD2 (6 bases). CDR1 and CDR2 (germline): MNHNS, SASEGT. The CDR3 sequence is 15 residues long. In DNA form, the CDR3 reads TGTGCCAGCAGTGAAGACCGGGAGCTCTACAATGAGAAGTTCTTC. Encoded protein: CASSEDRELYNEKFF.

Of note for this clonotype: Since the CDR3 does not end with the conserved phenylalanine or tryptophan, this likely comes from a read error. This rearrangement joins TRBV11-2 to TRBJ1-2; TRBD1 agrees at 9 bases. The V segment lost 3 bases and the J segment 3 bases; nucleotides outside the gene matches: 2. Germline CDR1 is SGHAT and CDR2 is FQNNGV. CDR3 length equals 14 residues. The DNA for the CDR3 is TGTGCCAGCAGCTTGGGGACAGGGTACTATGGCTACACCCTC. Translated, it gives CASSLGTGYYGYTL.

Worth noting for this clonotype: A read error is possible here, since a much larger clone lies one base away. The chain recombines TRBV7-9 with TRBJ2-5; tentatively, D is TRBD2 (5 bases). Germline CDR1 SEHNR, CDR2 FQNEAQ (reference sequence). This CDR3 has 11 residues. Trimming shortened V by 6 bases and J by 7 bases, and 9 bases separated the two germline ends. As DNA, the CDR3 is TGTGCCAGCAGTCTCGAGGGGACCCAGTACTTC. Its protein product is CASSLEGTQYF.

This clonotype was observed a few times. The chain links TRBV12-3 or TRBV12-4 to TRBJ2-1, with a tentative D call TRBD1 (5 bases). Trimming left V 5 bases short and J 8 bases short, with 10 bases between. The CDR3 covers 12 residues. The CDR3 region is CASSPQGYEQFF. DNA for the CDR3: TGTGCCAGCAGTCCTCAGGGCTATGAGCAGTTCTTC.

This chain joins TRBV19 and TRBJ1-5; D gene unclear. The CDR3 is 14 residues long. Deletions cut 5 bases from V and 0 bases from J, with 8 bases between. The germline gives CDR1 LNHDA, CDR2 SQIVND (reference sequence). This chain's CDR3 is CASSSSNSNQPQHF. CDR3 sequence (DNA): TGTGCCAGTAGTTCCTCTAATAGCAATCAGCCCCAGCATTTT.

This clonotype was seen many times. This rearrangement joins TRBV12-5 to TRBJ2-1, with TRBD2 identical over 11 bases. CDR3 length: 16 amino acids. V dropped 6 bases and J dropped 4; count of bases not matched to a gene: 8. Germline V CDR1 and CDR2: LGHNT, FRNRAP. The CDR3 DNA follows: TGTGCTAGTGGCCCAGGACTAGCGGGTATATACAATGAGCAGTTCTTC. Encoded protein: CASGPGLAGIYNEQFF.

This clonotype was counted many times. This chain connects TRBV6-1 to TRBJ2-3; D ambiguous. Germline CDR1 MNHNS, CDR2 SASEGT. V lost 8 bases and J 0 bases, leaving 12 bases between the germline ends. The CDR3 spans 14 residues. The CDR3 DNA sequence: TGTGCCAGCCGAGTTACGGCCAGCACAGATACGCAGTATTTT. Translating gives CASRVTASTDTQYF.